This T cell receptor beta chain derives from a study of T cells in tuberculosis. Study-level background: T cells were selected with CD1B tetramers loaded with glucose monomycolate.

V was clipped by 0 bases and J by 8 bases; unmatched bases: 10. The CDR3 length is 16 residues. Germline assignment: CDR1 LGHNA and CDR2 YNFKEQ. The protocol was immunoSEQ multiplex PCR, while the TCRdb copy is restricted to in-frame clones and leaves out a portion. In the table there are tens of thousands of clones, about 85% of which are singletons. This sample's time point: new active TB diagnosis, blood taken before or within 7 days of starting treatment. The rearrangement uses TRBV4-2 and TRBJ2-1, with 7 bases fitting TRBD2. Specimen: PBMCs, collected at tuberculosis diagnosis. The TCR sequence derives from an adult with tuberculosis. The CDR3 DNA reads TGTGCCAGCAGCCAAGATCAGCGACTAGCCGTCGATGAGCAGTTCTTC. Amino acids: CASSQDQRLAVDEQFF.